This T cell receptor (beta chain) was obtained from a study of T cell changes during pregnancy in multiple sclerosis. The J segment lost 3 bases and the V segment lost 8 bases, leaving 5 bases of the junction unmatched. The germline CDR1 and CDR2 sequences are SNHLY and FYNNEI. This CDR3 contains 13 residues. Profiling relied on immunoSEQ multiplex PCR, and the TCRdb table lists in-frame clones only, not all of them. Among 30,000 to 40,000 clones listed, roughly nine tenths were seen once. This sequence was found in a female donor in good health, enrolled as a control in a pregnancy study. The material was CD4+ T cells from peripheral blood mononuclear cells, obtained in the third trimester of pregnancy. The J gene is TRBJ2-5, the V gene TRBV2, with 8 nucleotides matching TRBD1. CDR3 residues: CASPRDRKETQYF. Here the CDR3 DNA reads TGTGCCAGCCCCCGGGACAGGAAAGAGACCCAGTACTTC.